The 3 T cell receptor beta chains below were found in one sample sequenced in a study of cytomegalovirus exposure and HLA in healthy donors. The PCR used 60 Vbeta and 13 Jbeta primers. Repertoires were generated with immunoSEQ multiplex PCR, while TCRdb's copy carries only in-frame clones and drops some. The table records some 100,000 clones, 75% of them present only once. Material: PBMCs. The receptors derive from a male donor in good health and CMV-seropositive.

The chain joins TRBV27 to TRBJ2-5; the match to TRBD1 covers 7 bases. The CDR3 extends over 16 amino acids. Looked up from germline, CDR1 is MNHEY and CDR2 is SMNVEV (reference sequence). With V trimmed by 5 bases and J by 3 bases, 12 bases remained unmatched. The CDR3 DNA follows: TGTGCCAGCAGTCCGATGTACAGGGGATTGGAAGAGACCCAGTACTTC. It codes for CASSPMYRGLEETQYF.

V usage is TRBV9 and J usage is TRBJ1-1, with TRBD1 matching 7 bases. There are 15 residues in the CDR3. V was pared by 3 bases and J by 5 bases, with 10 bases of the junction left unmatched. CDR1 SGDLS and CDR2 YYNGEE come from the germline V gene. The CDR3 DNA reads as TGTGCCAGCAGCGCTACAGGGGTTGGGGGAACTGAAGCTTTCTTT. Its protein product is CASSATGVGGTEAFF.

This clone has just one count. The chain joins TRBV11-2 to TRBJ1-6, with D perhaps TRBD1 (6 bases). Germline-derived CDR1 and CDR2 are SGHAT and FQNNGV. This CDR3 has 15 amino acids. Trimming cost V 5 bases and J 8 bases, with 16 bases left between them. This CDR3 reads CASSPTDRLHSPLHF. The DNA of the CDR3 is TGTGCCAGCAGCCCAACAGACAGGTTGCATTCACCCCTCCACTTT.